One sample yielded the 14 T cell receptor beta chains listed below, sequenced in a study of shared clonotypes between healthy human individuals. Sequenced by immunoSEQ multiplex PCR; TCRdb stores in-frame clones only, minus some. The repertoire consists of more than 850,000 clones, with about four fifths occurring once and the leading ten covering 0.4% to 0.55%. The sample consisted of memory CD4+ T cells from PBMCs. The subset is: CD45RA-negative fraction. The receptors come from a man between 18 and 35 years old in good health. Some clones in this sample may be carry-over from other donors' samples.

This chain links TRBV6-5 with TRBJ1-1; TRBD1 agrees at 10 bases. After removal of 6 bases from V and 4 bases from J, the junction contained 8 bases not matched to a gene. The CDR3 spans 15 residues. The V gene's germline CDR1 is MNHEY and CDR2 SVGAGI. CDR3 nucleotide sequence: TGTGCCAGCAGGCCTAGGGACAGGGGCATCACTGAAGCTTTCTTT. Translating it yields CASRPRDRGITEAFF.

V and J are TRBV6-5 and TRBJ1-5; no clear D. There are 13 residues in the CDR3. Germline CDR1 and CDR2: MNHEY and SVGAGI. Deletions cut 8 bases from V and 3 bases from J, with 11 bases between. The CDR3 here is CASSGRYNQPQHF. The DNA of the CDR3 is TGTGCCAGCTCCGGACGGTACAATCAGCCCCAGCATTTT.

The gene calls are TRBV5-1 and TRBJ2-1; 7 nucleotides match TRBD1. V lost 4 bases, J lost 2 bases, and 6 bases stayed unmatched. CDR3 length: 15 residues. Germline-derived CDR1 and CDR2 are SGHRS and YFSETQ. In nucleotides, the CDR3 is TGCGCCAGCAGCACAGGGGTGACGGCCTACAATGAGCAGTTCTTC. Translation: CASSTGVTAYNEQFF. The full variable domain, completed using reference TRBV5-1 and TRBJ2-1, is KAGVTQTPRYLIKTRGQQVTLSCSPISGHRSVSWYQQTPGQGLQFLFEYFSETQRNKGNFPGRFSGRQFSNSRSEMNVSTLELGDSALYLCASSTGVTAYNEQFFGPGTRLTVL.

The chain has TRBV5-4 and TRBJ1-1; 9 nucleotides line up with TRBD1. Germline CDR1 is SGHNT and CDR2 is YYREEE (reference sequence). Trimming at V came to 2 bases and at J to 1 base, leaving 9 bases not matched to a gene. CDR3 length: 17 residues. DNA for the CDR3: TGTGCCAGCAGCTTACCCACAGGGGGCGGGAGGAACACTGAAGCTTTCTTT. Translated, it gives CASSLPTGGGRNTEAFF.

This chain uses TRBV20-1 with TRBJ2-4, with TRBD2 identical over 8 bases. The germline CDR1 and CDR2 sequences are DFQATT and SNEGSKA (reference sequence). The CDR3 runs to 11 residues. The trim removed 5 bases at V and 9 bases at J, leaving 3 bases unmatched. The CDR3 DNA reads TGCAGTGCTCTCGGGGGGGGCATTCAGTACTTC. It codes for CSALGGGIQYF.

V gene TRBV28 combines with J gene TRBJ2-7, with a possible D match to TRBD1 (6 bases). V shed 6 bases and J shed 2 bases, with 11 bases lying between them. The CDR3 totals 13 residues. Germline CDR1 is MDHEN and CDR2 is SYDVKM. The CDR3 spells CASRDSSTYEQYF. The CDR3 DNA sequence: TGTGCCAGCAGGGACAGCTCAACCTACGAGCAGTACTTC. Filled out from reference TRBV28 and TRBJ2-7, the complete variable domain reads DVKVTQSSRYLVKRTGEKVFLECVQDMDHENMFWYRQDPGLGLRLIYFSYDVKMKEKGDIPEGYSVSREKKERFSLILESASTNQTSMYLCASRDSSTYEQYFGPGTRLTVT.

The chain is built from TRBV5-6 and TRBJ2-7; no firm D call. Trimming left V 2 bases short and J 0 bases short, with 9 bases between. The germline V gene encodes CDR1 SGHDT and CDR2 YYEEEE. The length of the CDR3 is 14 residues. The CDR3 DNA sequence: TGTGCCAGCAGCTTCCGGGCCCTCTCCTACGAGCAGTACTTC. Encoded protein: CASSFRALSYEQYF.

The genes are TRBV6-1 and TRBJ1-2; D uncertain. This CDR3 comprises 13 residues. Germline V lookup: CDR1 MNHNS, CDR2 SASEGT. V dropped 2 bases and J dropped 5 bases, with 9 bases sitting between them. The CDR3, as DNA: TGTGCCAGCAGTGAATCCGCGGGATATGGCTACACCTTC. It yields the protein CASSESAGYGYTF.

This clone was detected once. This chain connects TRBV5-1 to TRBJ2-2; D ambiguous. The germline V gene has CDR1 SGHRS and CDR2 YFSETQ. The CDR3 contains 14 residues. The V end was cut by 4 bases, the J end by 9 bases, with 16 bases between. The CDR3 sequence is CASSADFPLRELFF. CDR3 DNA sequence: TGCGCCAGCAGCGCAGACTTTCCCCTCCGGGAGCTGTTTTTT.

The chain recombines TRBV28 with TRBJ1-2, with a tentative D call TRBD1 (5 bases). The CDR3 is 13 amino acids. With 8 bases removed from V and 5 bases from J, the gap between germline ends came to 15 bases. Germline V gene data show CDR1 as MDHEN and CDR2 as SYDVKM. CDR3 sequence reads: CASLPGGRYGYTF. The CDR3 nucleotides read TGTGCCAGCCTACCGGGGGGAAGGTATGGCTACACCTTC.

This clone showed up just a few times. The J gene is TRBJ2-1, the V gene TRBV6-5; TRBD2 aligns across 12 bases. This CDR3 contains 14 residues. CDR1 is MNHEY and CDR2 is SVGAGI in the germline V gene. V dropped 8 bases and J dropped 7; count of bases not matched to a gene: 6. The CDR3 protein is CASRLAGVGNEQFF. The CDR3 nucleotides are TGTGCCAGCCGACTAGCGGGAGTGGGTAATGAGCAGTTCTTC.

The rearrangement joins TRBV7-2 to TRBJ1-1; D possibly corresponds to TRBD1 (5 bases). Germline V gives CDR1 SGHTA, CDR2 FQGNSA. V was clipped by 0 bases and J by 1 base, with 6 bases between them. This CDR3 is built from 14 residues. The CDR3 DNA reads as TGTGCCAGCAGCTTAGCGGGGGGGAACACTGAAGCTTTCTTT. Amino acid sequence: CASSLAGGNTEAFF.

CDR3 sequence (DNA): TGTGCCAGCACCTTCCGAGAAGCACACACAGATACGCAGTATTTT. Encoded protein: CASTFREAHTDTQYF. The chain recombines TRBV9 with TRBJ2-3; D is uncertain. Trimming left V 6 bases short and J 2 bases short, with 16 bases between. This CDR3 has 15 amino acids. In germline, CDR1 is SGDLS, CDR2 YYNGEE.

This clone was found once. The gene calls are TRBV6-6 and TRBJ2-5; no clear D. This CDR3 is 14 amino acids long. Germline CDR1 MNHNY, CDR2 SVGAGI (reference sequence). V was shortened by 5 bases and J by 2 bases, with 12 bases between the two germline ends. The CDR3 region has the DNA TGTGCCAGCAGTCCCCGGAAGCTACAAGAGACCCAGTACTTC. Translating gives CASSPRKLQETQYF.